This TCR beta chain emerged from a study of blood T cell repertoires in COVID-19. The overall study: Both acute and convalescent COVID-19 samples were obtained from the United States, Italy and Spain. The analysed material was cDNA or gDNA that came from T cells, B-cell-depleted T cells, or PBMCs.

Here immunoSEQ multiplex PCR was the method, and the copy in TCRdb shows in-frame clones only, minus some. The repertoire has around 30,000 clones, 85% of them found once; the top ten carry around 7%. The sample consisted of peripheral blood. This clonotype originated in a human donor in a cohort sampled during active COVID-19.

The CDR3 loop reads CASSSFQETQGSNYGYTF. CDR3 bases: TGTGCCAGCTCATCCTTCCAGGAAACACAGGGTTCTAACTATGGCTACACCTTC. V gene TRBV18 combines with J gene TRBJ1-2; maybe TRBD1 (6 bases). V lost 5 bases and J lost 0, with 22 bases in between. CDR1 is KGHSH, CDR2 LQKENI, per germline. The CDR3 is made up of 18 amino acids.